The rows below give T cell receptor beta chains drawn from one sample of a study of early T cells in non-severe SARS-CoV-2 infection. TCRdb used MiXCR to reprocess the 5' RACE reads, holding one entry per CDR3 protein. The table includes 46,000 or so distinct CDR3 sequences, about 13% detected once. Sample: whole blood. The receptors here all came from an adult who was a healthcare worker with PCR-confirmed SARS-CoV-2 infection or an uninfected control (not recorded which). The CDR3 runs from the conserved cysteine through the conserved F or W. Clone size, where shown, is once, few, many, or a class for clones that have expanded.

J gene | CDR3 length | clone size | V gene | CDR3 protein
TRBJ1-5 | 13 | many | TRBV27 | CASSLGPVQPQHF
TRBJ2-1 | 15 | NA | TRBV12-3/TRBV12-4 | CASSYNFGSYNEQFF
TRBJ2-7 | 11 | few | TRBV15 | CATGAHREQYF
TRBJ1-2 | 13 | many | TRBV7-3 | CASSLKAGTVGTF
TRBJ1-4 | 15 | many | TRBV11-2 | CASSETRALREKLFF
TRBJ2-5 | 11 | NA | TRBV2 | CATEGLETQYF
TRBJ1-1 | 16 | many | TRBV6-6 | CASSYERDQMNTEAFF
TRBJ2-7 | 12 | many | TRBV20-1 | CSASDVTYEQYF
TRBJ2-1 | 18 | many | TRBV5-1 | CASSLARGAGEPIGEQFF
TRBJ1-2 | 13 | many | TRBV12-3/TRBV12-4 | CASSSRDSFGYTF
TRBJ1-1 | 16 | many | TRBV3-1 | CASSLWAAPGNTEAFF
TRBJ2-1 | 14 | many | TRBV7-9 | CASSLDPSYNEQFF
TRBJ2-7 | 12 | NA | TRBV20-1 | CSASIQGREQYF
TRBJ2-1 | 12 | few | TRBV12-3/TRBV12-4 | CASRGLRNEQFF
TRBJ1-6 | 18 | NA | TRBV4-2 | CASSQDGAGSSYNSPLHF
TRBJ2-1 | 15 | many | TRBV5-4 | CASSLGAGGHNEQFF
TRBJ2-2 | 15 | many | TRBV6-4 | CASSDGTRSAGELFF
TRBJ2-5 | 13 | NA | TRBV29-1 | CSVAGTSQETQYF
TRBJ1-2 | 17 | many | TRBV20-1 | CSARAPPPGQLLDGYTF
TRBJ1-3 | 16 | many | TRBV20-1 | CSARGSNRVSGNTIYF
TRBJ1-1 | 9 | few | TRBV29-1 | CSVEGGAFF
TRBJ2-2 | 15 | many | TRBV5-1 | CASSLGPLNTGELFF
TRBJ2-7 | 13 | NA | TRBV20-1 | CSARVPGALGQYF
TRBJ2-7 | 13 | NA | TRBV2 | CASSGGELDEQYF
TRBJ1-5 | 14 | few | TRBV2 | CASSGTGEHQPQHF
TRBJ1-2 | 12 | many | TRBV29-1 | CSVGRTNYGYTF
TRBJ2-1 | 14 | few | TRBV20-1 | CSAQDRIAPYEQFF
TRBJ2-2 | 17 | many | TRBV21-1 | CASSKCRTLTNTGELFF
TRBJ1-6 | 13 | many | TRBV14 | CASSQERNSPLHF
TRBJ2-1 | 18 | few | TRBV6-2/TRBV6-3 | CASVQLAHGTSGRGEQFF
TRBJ2-1 | 18 | many | TRBV12-3/TRBV12-4 | CASSLVGFGAGGIVEQFF
TRBJ2-2 | 14 | NA | TRBV5-1 | CASSSRSNTGELFF
TRBJ1-4 | 14 | NA | TRBV19 | CASSARDLNEKLFF
TRBJ2-3 | 19 | NA | TRBV12-3/TRBV12-4 | CASRPKRGGDTPSTDTQYF
TRBJ1-2 | 15 | NA | TRBV7-2 | CASSLQGPPGYGYTF
TRBJ1-2 | 15 | NA | TRBV5-1 | CASSLGVKANYGYTF
TRBJ2-2 | 14 | NA | TRBV12-5 | CASGLAENTGELFF
TRBJ2-1 | 15 | many | TRBV6-2/TRBV6-3 | CASRFPGQGIDEQFF
TRBJ2-1 | 15 | many | TRBV5-4 | CASSFDRAQGSEQFF
TRBJ2-3 | 14 | few | TRBV29-1 | CSVVRGQFPDTQYF
TRBJ2-7 | 15 | NA | TRBV6-5 | CASSYNTGRSDEQYF
TRBJ1-6 | 16 | NA | TRBV12-3/TRBV12-4 | CASSPLGAGRNSPLHF
TRBJ1-3 | 16 | few | TRBV6-5 | CASSYSDRVSGNTIYF
TRBJ1-1 | 14 | few | TRBV7-2 | CASSLGTGNTEAFF
TRBJ1-2 | 14 | NA | TRBV19 | CASRDDRGLDGYTF
TRBJ2-2 | 16 | many | TRBV5-4 | CASSRRDAGRTGELFF
TRBJ2-7 | 13 | NA | TRBV7-9 | CASSLRRGEEQYF
TRBJ2-1 | 15 | few | TRBV5-1 | CASSLVRSSYNEQFF
TRBJ1-6 | 15 | NA | TRBV4-1 | CASSQDSGYNSPLHF
TRBJ1-2 | 10 | NA | TRBV29-1 | CSVRSGGYTF
TRBJ2-6 | 16 | NA | TRBV5-5 | CASSLVPSTGANVLTF